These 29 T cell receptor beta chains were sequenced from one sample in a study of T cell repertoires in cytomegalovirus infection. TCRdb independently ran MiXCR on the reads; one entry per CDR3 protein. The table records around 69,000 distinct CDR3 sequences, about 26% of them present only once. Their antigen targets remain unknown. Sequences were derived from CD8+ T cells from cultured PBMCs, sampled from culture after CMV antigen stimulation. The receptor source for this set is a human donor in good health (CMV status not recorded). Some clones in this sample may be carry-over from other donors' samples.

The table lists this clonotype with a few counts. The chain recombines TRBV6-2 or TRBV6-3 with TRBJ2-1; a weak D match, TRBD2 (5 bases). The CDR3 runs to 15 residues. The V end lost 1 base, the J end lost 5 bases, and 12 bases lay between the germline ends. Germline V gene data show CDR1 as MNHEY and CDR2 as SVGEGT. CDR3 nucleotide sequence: TGTGCCAGCAGTTACTATCTGGGGAGTAACAATGAGCAGTTCTTC. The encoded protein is CASSYYLGSNNEQFF.

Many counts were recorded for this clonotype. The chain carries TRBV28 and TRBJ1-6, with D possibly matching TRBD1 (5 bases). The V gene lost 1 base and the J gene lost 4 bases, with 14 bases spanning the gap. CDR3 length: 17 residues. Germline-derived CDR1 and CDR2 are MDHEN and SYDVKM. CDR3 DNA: TGTGCCAGCAGTTTATTGGGACCTGCAGGGTATAATTCACCCCTCCACTTT. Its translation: CASSLLGPAGYNSPLHF.

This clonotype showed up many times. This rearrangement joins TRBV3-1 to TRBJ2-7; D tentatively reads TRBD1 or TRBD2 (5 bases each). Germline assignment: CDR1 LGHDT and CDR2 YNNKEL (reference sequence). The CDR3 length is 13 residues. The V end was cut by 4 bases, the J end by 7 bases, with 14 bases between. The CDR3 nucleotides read TGTGCCAGCAGCCGGACATGGGACCGGGAGCAGTACTTC. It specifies CASSRTWDREQYF.

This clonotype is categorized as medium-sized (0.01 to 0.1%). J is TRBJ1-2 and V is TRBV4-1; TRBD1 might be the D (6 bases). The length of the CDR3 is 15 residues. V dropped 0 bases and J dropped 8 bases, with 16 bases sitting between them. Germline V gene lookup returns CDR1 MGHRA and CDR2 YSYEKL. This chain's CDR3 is CASSQEDTGMAGYTF. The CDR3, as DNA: TGCGCCAGCAGCCAAGAAGATACAGGGATGGCAGGCTACACCTTC.

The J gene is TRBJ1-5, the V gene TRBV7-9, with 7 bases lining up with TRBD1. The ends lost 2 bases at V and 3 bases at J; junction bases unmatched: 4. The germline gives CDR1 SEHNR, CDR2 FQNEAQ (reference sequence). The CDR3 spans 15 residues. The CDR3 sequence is CASSLTGTANQPQHF. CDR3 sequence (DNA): TGTGCCAGCAGCTTAACCGGGACAGCCAATCAGCCCCAGCATTTT.

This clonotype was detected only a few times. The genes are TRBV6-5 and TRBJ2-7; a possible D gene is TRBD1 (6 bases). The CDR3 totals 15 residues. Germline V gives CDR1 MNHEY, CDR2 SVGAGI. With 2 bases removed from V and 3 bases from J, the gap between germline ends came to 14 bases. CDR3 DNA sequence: TGTGCCAGCAGTTACGGGTCAGGGGTCCTCTACGAGCAGTACTTC. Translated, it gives CASSYGSGVLYEQYF.

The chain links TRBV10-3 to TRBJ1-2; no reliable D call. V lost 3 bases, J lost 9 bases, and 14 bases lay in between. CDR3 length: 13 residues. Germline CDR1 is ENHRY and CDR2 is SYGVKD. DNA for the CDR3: TGTGCCATCAGTGAACCGGGCCAAGTGCGCTACACCTTC. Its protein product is CAISEPGQVRYTF.

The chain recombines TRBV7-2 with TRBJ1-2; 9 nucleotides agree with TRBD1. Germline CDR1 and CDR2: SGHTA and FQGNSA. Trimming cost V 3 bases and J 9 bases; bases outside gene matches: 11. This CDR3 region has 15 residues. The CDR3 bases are TGTGCCAGCAGCTTTCCGGACAGGGGAGGTATGAGCTACACCTTC. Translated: CASSFPDRGGMSYTF. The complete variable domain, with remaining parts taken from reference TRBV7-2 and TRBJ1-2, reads GAGVSQSPSNKVTEKGKDVELRCDPISGHTALYWYRQSLGQGLEFLIYFQGNSAPDKSGLPSDRFSAERTGGSVSTLTIQRTQQEDSAVYLCASSFPDRGGMSYTFGSGTRLTVV.

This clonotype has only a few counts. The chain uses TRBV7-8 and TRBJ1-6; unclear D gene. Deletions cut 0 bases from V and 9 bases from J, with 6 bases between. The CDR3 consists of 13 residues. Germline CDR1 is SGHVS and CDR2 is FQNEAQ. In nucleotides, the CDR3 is TGTGCCAGCAGCTTAGCGTCGGGTTCACCCCTCCACTTT. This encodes CASSLASGSPLHF.

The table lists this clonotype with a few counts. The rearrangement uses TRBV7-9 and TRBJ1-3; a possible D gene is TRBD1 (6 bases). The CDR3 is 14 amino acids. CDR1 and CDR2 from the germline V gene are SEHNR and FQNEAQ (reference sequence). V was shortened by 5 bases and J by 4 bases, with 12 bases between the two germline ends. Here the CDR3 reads CASSRTANGNTIYF. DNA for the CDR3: TGTGCCAGCAGCCGGACAGCGAACGGAAACACCATATATTTT.

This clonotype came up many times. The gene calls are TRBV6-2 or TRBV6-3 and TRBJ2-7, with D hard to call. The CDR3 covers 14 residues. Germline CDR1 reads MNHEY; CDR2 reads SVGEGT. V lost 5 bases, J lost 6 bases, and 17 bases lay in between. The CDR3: CASSLGGSYGEQYF. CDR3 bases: TGTGCCAGCAGTCTGGGTGGTTCCTACGGCGAGCAGTACTTC.

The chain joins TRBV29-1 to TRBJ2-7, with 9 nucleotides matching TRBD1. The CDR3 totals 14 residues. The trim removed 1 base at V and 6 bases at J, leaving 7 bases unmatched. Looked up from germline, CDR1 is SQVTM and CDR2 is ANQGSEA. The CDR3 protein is CSVEAGTGMFEQYF. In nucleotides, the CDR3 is TGCAGCGTTGAAGCCGGGACAGGGATGTTCGAGCAGTACTTC.

This chain's CDR3 is CASALGLYEQYF. The CDR3 DNA reads TGTGCTAGTGCTCTAGGACTTTACGAGCAGTACTTC. V gene TRBV12-5 combines with J gene TRBJ2-7, with D possibly being TRBD2 (5 bases). CDR1 is LGHNT, CDR2 FRNRAP, per germline. The V end was cut by 7 bases, the J end by 4 bases, with 11 bases between. This CDR3 has 12 amino acids.

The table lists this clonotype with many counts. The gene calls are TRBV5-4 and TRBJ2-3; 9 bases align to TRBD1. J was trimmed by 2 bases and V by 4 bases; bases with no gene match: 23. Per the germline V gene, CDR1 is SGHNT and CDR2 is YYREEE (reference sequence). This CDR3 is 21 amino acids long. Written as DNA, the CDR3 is TGTGCCAGCAGCCCAATTGGCCGAATTTCCTCCGGGACAGGGTCCACAGATACGCAGTATTTT. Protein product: CASSPIGRISSGTGSTDTQYF. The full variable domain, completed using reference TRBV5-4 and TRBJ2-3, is ETGVTQSPTHLIKTRGQQVTLRCSSQSGHNTVSWYQQALGQGPQFIFQYYREEENGRGNFPPRFSGLQFPNYSSELNVNALELDDSALYLCASSPIGRISSGTGSTDTQYFGPGTRLTVL.

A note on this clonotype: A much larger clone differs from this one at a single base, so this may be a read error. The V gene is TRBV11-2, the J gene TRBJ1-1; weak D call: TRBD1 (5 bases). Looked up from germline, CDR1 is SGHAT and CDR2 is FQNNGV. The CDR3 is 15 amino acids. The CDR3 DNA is TGTGCCAGCAGCTTAGCTACGACAGATCACACTCAAGCTTTCTTT. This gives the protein CASSLATTDHTQAFF.

The CDR3 region is CASSDLRGLYNEQFF. In DNA form, the CDR3 reads TGTGCCAGCAGTGATTTGCGGGGACTCTACAATGAGCAGTTCTTC. The chain combines TRBV6-5 with TRBJ2-1, with D perhaps TRBD2 (6 bases). The CDR3 consists of 15 residues. Trimming cost V 5 bases and J 3 bases, with 14 bases left between them. CDR1 MNHEY and CDR2 SVGAGI come from the germline V gene.

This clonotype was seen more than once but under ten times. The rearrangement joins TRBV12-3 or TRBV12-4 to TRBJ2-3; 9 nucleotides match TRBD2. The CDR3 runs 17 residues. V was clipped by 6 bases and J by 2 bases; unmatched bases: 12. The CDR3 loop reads CASSQPVSGGNTDTQYF. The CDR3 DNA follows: TGTGCCAGCAGCCAACCAGTGAGCGGGGGGAACACAGATACGCAGTATTTT.

The CDR3 region is CSARPGTSGQTYEQYF. In nucleotides, the CDR3 is TGCAGTGCTAGGCCCGGGACTAGCGGGCAGACATACGAGCAGTACTTC. The chain has TRBV20-1 and TRBJ2-7; 12 positions agree with TRBD2. This CDR3 region has 16 residues. CDR1 and CDR2 (germline): DFQATT, SNEGSKA (reference sequence). After removal of 3 bases from V and 4 bases from J, the junction contained 10 bases not matched to a gene.

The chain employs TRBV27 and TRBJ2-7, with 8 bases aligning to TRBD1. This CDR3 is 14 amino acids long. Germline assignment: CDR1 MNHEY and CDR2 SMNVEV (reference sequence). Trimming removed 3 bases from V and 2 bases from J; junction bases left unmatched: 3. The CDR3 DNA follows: TGTGCCAGCAGTTTCCGGGACAGGACCTACGAGCAGTACTTC. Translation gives CASSFRDRTYEQYF.

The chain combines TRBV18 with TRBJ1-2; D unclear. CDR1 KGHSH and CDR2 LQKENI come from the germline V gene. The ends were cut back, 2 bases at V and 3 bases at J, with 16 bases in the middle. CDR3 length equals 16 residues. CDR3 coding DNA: TGTGCCAGCTCACCAGGAGTGGTAGGGTGGCACTATGGCTACACCTTC. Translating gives CASSPGVVGWHYGYTF.

The CDR3: CASSPTAYEQYF. Here the CDR3 DNA reads TGTGCCAGCAGCCCTACCGCCTACGAGCAGTACTTC. This chain connects TRBV12-3 or TRBV12-4 to TRBJ2-7; D gene unclear. The CDR3 totals 12 residues. V gave up 6 bases and J gave up 2 bases, with 8 bases separating them.

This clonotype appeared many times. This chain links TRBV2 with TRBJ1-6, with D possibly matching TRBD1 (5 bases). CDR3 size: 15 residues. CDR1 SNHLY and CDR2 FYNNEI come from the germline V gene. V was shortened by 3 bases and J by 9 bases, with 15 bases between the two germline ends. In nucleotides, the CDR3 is TGTGCCAGCAGTGAGAGAGGGCCGAGGGGTTCACCCCTCCACTTT. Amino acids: CASSERGPRGSPLHF. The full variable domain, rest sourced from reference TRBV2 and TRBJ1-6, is EPEVTQTPSHQVTQMGQEVILRCVPISNHLYFYWYRQILGQKVEFLVSFYNNEISEKSEIFDDQFSVERPDGSNFTLKIRSTKLEDSAMYFCASSERGPRGSPLHFGNGTRLTVT.

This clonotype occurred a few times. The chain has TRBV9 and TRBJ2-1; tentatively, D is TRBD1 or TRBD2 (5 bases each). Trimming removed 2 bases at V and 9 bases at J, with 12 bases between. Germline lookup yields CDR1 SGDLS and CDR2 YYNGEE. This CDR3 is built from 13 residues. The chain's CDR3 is CASSVMRGGEQFF. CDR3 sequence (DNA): TGTGCCAGCAGCGTTATGAGGGGCGGTGAGCAGTTCTTC.

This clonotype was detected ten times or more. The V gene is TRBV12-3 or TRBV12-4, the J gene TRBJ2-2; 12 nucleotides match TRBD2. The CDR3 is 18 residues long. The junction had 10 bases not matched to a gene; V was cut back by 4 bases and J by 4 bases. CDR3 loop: CASSSRLAGGSSTGELFF. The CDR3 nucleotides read TGTGCCAGCAGTTCTCGTCTAGCGGGAGGGTCGAGCACCGGGGAGCTGTTTTTT.

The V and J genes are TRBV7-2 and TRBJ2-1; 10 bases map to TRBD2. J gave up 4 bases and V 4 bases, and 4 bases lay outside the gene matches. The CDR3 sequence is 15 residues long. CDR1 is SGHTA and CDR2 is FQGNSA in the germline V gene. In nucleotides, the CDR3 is TGTGCCAGCAGCTACGGGACTAGCGTATACAATGAGCAGTTCTTC. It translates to CASSYGTSVYNEQFF. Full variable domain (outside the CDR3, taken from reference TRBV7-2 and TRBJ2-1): GAGVSQSPSNKVTEKGKDVELRCDPISGHTALYWYRQSLGQGLEFLIYFQGNSAPDKSGLPSDRFSAERTGGSVSTLTIQRTQQEDSAVYLCASSYGTSVYNEQFFGPGTRLTVL.

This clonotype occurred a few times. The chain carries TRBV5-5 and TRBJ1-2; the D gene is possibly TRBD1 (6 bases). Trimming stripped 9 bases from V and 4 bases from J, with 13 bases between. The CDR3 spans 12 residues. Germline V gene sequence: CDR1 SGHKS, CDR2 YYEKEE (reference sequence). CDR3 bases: TGTGCCACCCAAGGGGGAACCTATGGCTACACCTTC. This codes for CATQGGTYGYTF.

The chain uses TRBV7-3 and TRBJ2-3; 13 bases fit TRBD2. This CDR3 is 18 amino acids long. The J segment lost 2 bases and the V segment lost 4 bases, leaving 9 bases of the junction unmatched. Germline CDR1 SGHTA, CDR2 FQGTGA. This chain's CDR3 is CASSSGLAGAYNTDTQYF. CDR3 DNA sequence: TGTGCCAGCAGCTCCGGACTAGCGGGGGCCTACAACACAGATACGCAGTATTTT.

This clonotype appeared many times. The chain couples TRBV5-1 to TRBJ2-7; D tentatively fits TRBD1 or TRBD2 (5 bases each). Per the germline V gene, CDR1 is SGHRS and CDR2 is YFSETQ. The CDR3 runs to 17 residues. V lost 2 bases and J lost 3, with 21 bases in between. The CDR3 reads CASSFRLQEGKGYEQYF. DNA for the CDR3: TGCGCCAGCAGCTTCAGACTACAGGAAGGAAAGGGCTACGAGCAGTACTTC.

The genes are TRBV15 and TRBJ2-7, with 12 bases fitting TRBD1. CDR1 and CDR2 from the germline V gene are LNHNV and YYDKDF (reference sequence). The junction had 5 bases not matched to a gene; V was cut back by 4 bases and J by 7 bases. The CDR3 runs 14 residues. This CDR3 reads CATSMGQGAREQYF. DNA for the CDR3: TGTGCCACCAGCATGGGACAGGGGGCGCGGGAGCAGTACTTC. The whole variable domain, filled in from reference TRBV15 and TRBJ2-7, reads DAMVIQNPRYQVTQFGKPVTLSCSQTLNHNVMYWYQQKSSQAPKLLFHYYDKDFNNEADTPDNFQSRRPNTSFCFLDIRSPGLGDTAMYLCATSMGQGAREQYFGPGTRLTVT.